This T cell receptor beta chain derives from a study of blood T cell repertoires in COVID-19. In the study overall: Specimens from acute and convalescent COVID-19 originated in the United States, Italy and Spain. The cDNA or gDNA used as material had been derived from T cells, B-cell-depleted T cells, or PBMCs.

The CDR3 covers 16 residues. The V and J ends lost 5 bases and 4 bases, in that order; junction bases with no gene match: 11. Germline CDR1 is MNHEY and CDR2 is SMNVEV (reference sequence). The authors' processing: Estimates of nucleated cell counts were drawn from the amplification of reference gene primers. Generated by immunoSEQ multiplex PCR, the TCRdb table keeps only in-frame clones and is missing some. The V and J calls and clone size come from that table; D and trimming were worked out from the DNA. The sample has approximately 75,000 clones, roughly 80% seen once. This chain connects TRBV27 to TRBJ1-1; TRBD1 matches at 9 bases. This receptor was obtained from a woman aged 80 or older with acute or convalescent COVID-19. The sequencing input was peripheral blood. As DNA, the CDR3 is TGTGCCAGCAGTCCGTTATCTCCGACAGGGGGCACTGAAGCTTTCTTT. Translated, it gives CASSPLSPTGGTEAFF.